This T cell receptor (beta chain) was obtained from a study of early T cells in non-severe SARS-CoV-2 infection. About the research overall: The input, bulk RNA from unsorted whole blood, was sequenced, and chains were unpaired. Study results and caveats: There was a bias toward anti-spike CD8 responses in VDJdb matching, which missed private and CD4 specificities.

In the library, individual cDNA molecules carried attached unique molecular identifiers. TCRdb re-analysed the 5' RACE reads in MiXCR, keeping a single row per CDR3 protein. The sample shows fewer than 50,000 distinct CDR3 sequences, less than 15% of them seen only once. This clonotype has more than one count but fewer than ten. Its cognate antigen is unknown. The CDR3 spans 14 residues. V lost 6 bases and J lost 0, with 9 bases in between. Germline V gives CDR1 SQVTM, CDR2 ANQGSEA. The gene calls are TRBV29-1 and TRBJ2-6, with D unresolved. This TCR derives from an adult who was a healthcare worker with PCR-confirmed SARS-CoV-2 infection or an uninfected control (not recorded which). The sample taken for sequencing was whole blood. As DNA, the CDR3 is TGCAGCGTCCTCCTCTTCTCTGGGGCCAACGTCCTGACTTTC. It translates to CSVLLFSGANVLTF.